These 23 T cell receptor beta chains share one sample of origin, sequenced in a study of monozygotic twins with inflammatory bowel disease. TCRdb reprocessed the 5' RACE reads and stores each CDR3 protein as one record, lacking DNA. The specimen's table records 350,000 to 550,000 distinct CDR3 sequences. Sequenced material: blood. The receptors derive from a human donor with ulcerative colitis or Crohn's disease, or a healthy co-twin of an affected twin (not recorded which).

This chain uses TRBV5-1 with TRBJ1-2. From germline, CDR1 is SGHRS and CDR2 YFSETQ. This CDR3 is 13 amino acids long. CDR3 residues: CASSSMPNYGYTF.

This chain joins TRBV7-2 and TRBJ2-6; TCRdb picks TRBD2, but there is no DNA to check that call. The CDR3 has 15 residues. The germline gives CDR1 SGHTA, CDR2 FQGNSA. The CDR3 is CASSPSPSGANVLTF. The variable domain in full, completed from reference TRBV7-2 and TRBJ2-6, reads GAGVSQSPSNKVTEKGKDVELRCDPISGHTALYWYRQSLGQGLEFLIYFQGNSAPDKSGLPSDRFSAERTGGSVSTLTIQRTQQEDSAVYLCASSPSPSGANVLTFGAGSRLTVL.

This CDR3 reads CASSLELAGISYEQYF. The genes are TRBV5-1 and TRBJ2-7; TCRdb's D gene call, TRBD2, goes unchecked for lack of DNA. This CDR3 has 16 residues. CDR1 is SGHRS and CDR2 is YFSETQ in the germline V gene.

The rearrangement links TRBV6-1 to TRBJ2-3; TCRdb selects TRBD2, and the lack of DNA leaves this call unchecked. Per the germline V gene, CDR1 is MNHNS and CDR2 is SASEGT. The CDR3 has 14 amino acids. The chain's CDR3 is CASSRELTGHTQYF.

The rearrangement links TRBV10-3 to TRBJ2-3; TCRdb's D gene call, TRBD1, goes unchecked for lack of DNA. The germline CDR1 and CDR2 sequences are ENHRY and SYGVKD. The CDR3 contains 14 residues. CDR3 amino acids: CAIAERDKADTQYF.

This sequence joins TRBV4-2 and TRBJ2-3; TCRdb's D call of TRBD1 is untestable without DNA. Germline V gene lookup returns CDR1 LGHNA and CDR2 YNFKEQ. This CDR3 contains 16 residues. This chain's CDR3 is CASSQEPGQGSDTQYF.

This chain joins TRBV11-1 and TRBJ2-5; TCRdb proposes TRBD2, but this gene call is untestable without DNA. Germline assignment: CDR1 SGHAT and CDR2 FQDESV (reference sequence). The CDR3 contains 14 residues. The CDR3 region is CASSSQLAAETQYF.

The rearrangement uses TRBV7-2 and TRBJ2-1. CDR3 length: 17 amino acids. Looked up from germline, CDR1 is SGHTA and CDR2 is FQGNSA. Here the CDR3 reads CASSLMRRGSSYNEQFF.

This chain uses TRBV12-3 or TRBV12-4 with TRBJ2-1; TCRdb calls TRBD1, which cannot be checked without DNA. The CDR3 is 11 amino acids. CDR3 in amino acids: CAGGSYNEQFF.

The chain couples TRBV18 to TRBJ2-2. The CDR3 sequence is 14 residues long. From germline, CDR1 is KGHSH and CDR2 LQKENI. The CDR3 sequence: CASSPPAGPGELFF. Full variable domain (rest looked up from reference TRBV18 and TRBJ2-2): NAGVMQNPRHLVRRRGQEARLRCSPMKGHSHVYWYRQLPEEGLKFMVYLQKENIIDESGMPKERFSAEFPKEGPSILRIQQVVRGDSAAYFCASSPPAGPGELFFGEGSRLTVL.

The CDR3 sequence: CASSLQGANNSPLHF. The chain has TRBV5-1 and TRBJ1-6; TCRdb names TRBD1, which stays unverified in the absence of DNA. Germline CDR1 SGHRS, CDR2 YFSETQ. The CDR3 is 15 amino acids.

V is TRBV5-1 and J is TRBJ2-7; TCRdb designates TRBD2, a call that cannot be tested without DNA. The CDR3 is 14 residues long. Germline V lookup: CDR1 SGHRS, CDR2 YFSETQ. CDR3 loop: CASSPGLAVYEQYF.

The CDR3 reads CASSQEYPANLANYGYTF. The chain couples TRBV4-1 to TRBJ1-2. This CDR3 comprises 18 residues. The germline gives CDR1 MGHRA, CDR2 YSYEKL.

The chain joins TRBV5-5 to TRBJ2-4. There are 14 residues in the CDR3. Germline V gene sequence: CDR1 SGHKS, CDR2 YYEKEE (reference sequence). The CDR3 spells CASRQELAKNMQYF.

The gene calls are TRBV30 and TRBJ1-1. Germline-derived CDR1 and CDR2 are GTSNPN and SVGIG (reference sequence). This CDR3 comprises 12 residues. The CDR3 is CAWSASTLEAFF. The complete variable domain, with remaining parts taken from reference TRBV30 and TRBJ1-1, reads SQTIHQWPATLVQPVGSPLSLECTVEGTSNPNLYWYRQAAGRGLQLLFYSVGIGQISSEVPQNLSASRPQDRQFILSSKKLLLSDSGFYLCAWSASTLEAFFGQGTRLTVV.

The chain joins TRBV12-3 or TRBV12-4 to TRBJ1-2; the TCRdb call, TRBD1, lacks DNA for checking. There are 14 residues in the CDR3. CDR3 protein: CASRSEGWTDGYTF.

J is TRBJ1-4 and V is TRBV30. The CDR3 sequence is 11 residues long. Germline V gene lookup returns CDR1 GTSNPN and CDR2 SVGIG (reference sequence). The CDR3 loop is CAWRGYGELFF.

The rearrangement uses TRBV7-2 and TRBJ2-3. This CDR3 is 14 amino acids long. Germline V gene sequence: CDR1 SGHTA, CDR2 FQGNSA. The CDR3 region is CASSLVLGADTQYF. Drawing the rest from reference TRBV7-2 and TRBJ2-3, the complete variable domain is GAGVSQSPSNKVTEKGKDVELRCDPISGHTALYWYRQSLGQGLEFLIYFQGNSAPDKSGLPSDRFSAERTGGSVSTLTIQRTQQEDSAVYLCASSLVLGADTQYFGPGTRLTVL.

The gene calls are TRBV11-1 and TRBJ1-6. The germline V gene has CDR1 SGHAT and CDR2 FQDESV (reference sequence). The length of the CDR3 is 15 residues. CDR3 in amino acids: CASRSLGGEHSPLHF.

J is TRBJ2-1 and V is TRBV5-4; the D call from TCRdb, TRBD1, cannot be confirmed without DNA. CDR1 is SGHNT and CDR2 is YYREEE in the germline V gene (reference sequence). This CDR3 has 15 residues. The CDR3 loop is CASSPRIGLGNEQFF.

V usage is TRBV5-1 and J usage is TRBJ1-1; TCRdb's D call of TRBD1 is untestable without DNA. Germline V gives CDR1 SGHRS, CDR2 YFSETQ. The CDR3 spans 15 residues. This CDR3 reads CASSKQGVMGTEAFF.

The chain combines TRBV6-2 or TRBV6-3 with TRBJ1-5. The CDR3 is 12 residues long. The germline V gene encodes CDR1 MNHEY and CDR2 SVGEGT. CDR3 in amino acids: CASSLQNQPQHF.

CDR3 residues: CSAESLGNEQFF. The rearrangement uses TRBV29-1 and TRBJ2-1. Germline-derived CDR1 and CDR2 are SQVTM and ANQGSEA. The CDR3 extends over 12 amino acids.